This is a list of T cell receptor beta chains from one sample in a study of T cell responses to AZD1222 COVID-19 vaccine. TCRdb keeps only in-frame clones here, not all; method: immunoSEQ multiplex PCR. This table holds about 80,000 clones, around 93% found once. The sequenced sample was peripheral blood, obtained 28 days after the second AZD1222 dose. These receptors originate from an adult who received the AZD1222 COVID-19 vaccine. Each CDR3 is given with its conserved first and last residue. D genes are given only for firm matches. Clone size is stated in some rows and not others, as once, few, many or a class when expanded.

cdr3_aa	cdr3_nt	d_call	clone_size	v_call	j_call
CASSLSYNEQFF	TGTGCCAGCAGTTTATCCTACAATGAGCAGTTCTTC	-	-	TRBV28	TRBJ2-1
CASSLGQAGTGELFF	TGTGCCAGCAGCCTTGGGCAGGCGGGCACCGGGGAGCTGTTTTTT	-	-	TRBV11-2	TRBJ2-2
CSARRDTQYF	TGCAGTGCCCGTCGAGATACGCAGTATTTT	-	-	TRBV20-1	TRBJ2-3
CASSSPQAGANVLTF	TGTGCCAGCAGCTCCCCTCAAGCCGGGGCCAACGTCCTGACTTTC	-	-	TRBV7-3	TRBJ2-6
CASSTAQRAGNTIYF	TGTGCCAGCAGCACGGCCCAGCGAGCTGGAAACACCATATATTTT	-	once	TRBV7-8	TRBJ1-3
CASSPLSSATYNEQFF	TGTGCCAGCTCACCACTTAGCTCCGCTACCTACAATGAGCAGTTCTTC	-	-	TRBV18	TRBJ2-1
CAWRVVGHNEQFF	TGTGCCTGGAGGGTAGTAGGCCACAATGAGCAGTTCTTC	-	-	TRBV30	TRBJ2-1
CASSVDTASEQFF	TGTGCCAGCAGCGTCGACACGGCGAGCGAGCAGTTCTTC	-	once	TRBV7-3	TRBJ2-1
CASSRQLNQPQHF	TGTGCCAGCAGCAGACAGCTGAATCAGCCCCAGCATTTT	-	-	TRBV27	TRBJ1-5
CASSLGGYEQYF	TGCGCCAGCAGCTTGGGCGGCTACGAGCAGTACTTC	-	-	TRBV5-1	TRBJ2-7
CASSQLERETSYEQYF	TGCGCCAGCAGTCAATTGGAGCGGGAGACCTCCTACGAGCAGTACTTC	TRBD2	-	TRBV23-1	TRBJ2-7
CAWSGSRYEQYF	TGTGCCTGGAGCGGGAGCCGTTACGAGCAGTACTTC	-	-	TRBV30	TRBJ2-7
CASRPGEKLFF	TGTGCCAGCAGGCCCGGTGAAAAACTGTTTTTT	-	-	TRBV2	TRBJ1-4
CASSSRTGVYTEAFF	TGTGCCAGCAGCTCGCGGACAGGCGTGTACACTGAAGCTTTCTTT	TRBD1	-	TRBV11-3	TRBJ1-1
CASSVAGDKAGELFF	TGTGCCAGCAGCGTGGCGGGAGATAAAGCCGGGGAGCTGTTTTTT	TRBD2	-	TRBV9	TRBJ2-2
CASSSRAGGGETQYF	TGTGCCAGCAGCTCGAGGGCCGGGGGCGGAGAGACCCAGTACTTC	-	-	TRBV7-2	TRBJ2-5
CASIRGGTYNEQFF	TGTGCCAGCATTCGGGGCGGAACTTACAATGAGCAGTTCTTC	-	once	TRBV2	TRBJ2-1
CASSIVAGAGDTQYF	TGTGCCAGTAGTATAGTGGCAGGGGCGGGAGATACGCAGTATTTT	-	-	TRBV19	TRBJ2-3
CASRLKGGYGYTF	TGTGCCAGCAGATTAAAAGGGGGGTATGGCTACACCTTC	-	-	TRBV2	TRBJ1-2
CASSTGLAGGEQYF	TGTGCCAGTAGTACCGGACTAGCGGGAGGCGAGCAGTACTTC	TRBD2	-	TRBV19	TRBJ2-7
CASSLVVSGSYNEQFF	TGTGCCAGCAGTTTAGTGGTTAGCGGGAGCTACAATGAGCAGTTCTTC	TRBD2	-	TRBV28	TRBJ2-1
CASSYGTVPYEQYF	TGTGCCAGCAGCTATGGGACAGTACCCTACGAGCAGTACTTC	TRBD1	-	TRBV9	TRBJ2-7